This T cell receptor (beta chain) was sequenced in a study of T cell responses to AZD1222 COVID-19 vaccine. Broader study findings: Unmutated regions of variants are reportedly targeted by nearly half of spike-specific TCRs.

Turning to this clone: The antigen is unknown.

Here immunoSEQ multiplex PCR was the method, and the copy in TCRdb shows in-frame clones only, minus some. There are 150,000 or so clones in the sample; around four fifths occur only once, and about 4% lies in the top ten. The germline CDR1 and CDR2 sequences are LNHDA and SQIVND (reference sequence). CDR3 length equals 15 residues. Trimming left V 4 bases short and J 0 bases short, with 12 bases between. This specimen consisted of peripheral blood, obtained on day 0 of MenACWY control vaccination. The TCR comes from an adult in good health. The gene calls are TRBV19 and TRBJ2-5, with D possibly matching TRBD1 (6 bases). The CDR3 DNA is TGTGCCAGTAGTACCCTACAGGGTAACCAAGAGACCCAGTACTTC. It specifies CASSTLQGNQETQYF.